This TCR beta chain was found in a study of T cells in Graves' hyperthyroidism and ophthalmopathy. General study points: Blood also held most thyroid clonotypes expanded beyond 0.001.

V was cut by 5 bases and J by 0 bases, with 14 bases left in between. The V gene's germline CDR1 is SNHLY and CDR2 FYNNEI. This CDR3 region has 15 residues. The sample holds many counts of this clonotype. No antigen is known for it. The authors deemed Graves' hyperthyroidism stable absent ophthalmopathy progression within 18 months. Amplified TCR beta CDR3 regions derived from RNA transcripts. Primed by the HTBI set, a first-round RT-PCR was run on the TCR CDR3. TCRdb reanalysed the multiplex PCR reads using MiXCR and keeps one entry per CDR3 protein. The sample has a few hundred thousand distinct CDR3 sequences, less than 25% seen once; the top ten hold roughly 29%.

The chain uses TRBV2 and TRBJ2-7, with D maybe TRBD1 (6 bases). The material sequenced was blood. This receptor was taken from a man aged 18 to 29 with Graves' hyperthyroidism. DNA for the CDR3: TGTGCCAGCAGTCACCGGGACACGGTCTCCTACGAGCAGTACTTC. Protein: CASSHRDTVSYEQYF. Full variable domain (outside the CDR3, taken from reference TRBV2 and TRBJ2-7): EPEVTQTPSHQVTQMGQEVILRCVPISNHLYFYWYRQILGQKVEFLVSFYNNEISEKSEIFDDQFSVERPDGSNFTLKIRSTKLEDSAMYFCASSHRDTVSYEQYFGPGTRLTVT.